The 18 T cell receptor beta chains below all came from one sample that was sequenced in a study of response to subunit inactivated influenza vaccine. Each CDR3 protein gets one entry after TCRdb re-called the RT-PCR reads with MiXCR. The data show some 500,000 distinct CDR3 sequences, approximately 12% seen once. Specimen: PBMCs from blood, collected roughly 46 days after vaccination. The receptors originated from a man aged 45-65 years who received an inactivated influenza vaccine.

Ten or more counts support this clonotype. The chain couples TRBV20-1 to TRBJ2-3; 13 bases fit TRBD2. CDR3 length: 18 amino acids. V shed 0 bases, J shed 0 bases, and the junction held 6 bases outside the gene matches. The germline V gene encodes CDR1 DFQATT and CDR2 SNEGSKA (reference sequence). The CDR3 DNA sequence: TGCAGTGCTAGAGATCGACTAGCGGGGGGTCTCAGCACAGATACGCAGTATTTT. Translation gives CSARDRLAGGLSTDTQYF.

The gene calls are TRBV21-1 and TRBJ2-7; TRBD1 reflects the table's D call only, with no check against the DNA. TRBV21-1 is a known pseudogene. The CDR3 sequence is 14 residues long. In DNA form, the CDR3 reads TGTGCCAGCAGCCCGCACACAGGTTCGTACGAGCAGTACTTC. Its protein is CASSPHTGSYEQYF.

This clonotype was detected only a few times. The chain couples TRBV5-6 to TRBJ2-5; possible D gene TRBD1, 5 bases. CDR1 is SGHDT and CDR2 is YYEEEE in the germline V gene. The CDR3 runs to 14 residues. V was pared by 3 bases and J by 1 base, with 10 bases between. The CDR3 sequence: CASSYDSTQETQYF. The CDR3 DNA sequence: TGTGCCAGCAGCTACGACAGTACCCAAGAGACCCAGTACTTC.

In this sample, this clonotype turned up a few times. The chain recombines TRBV6-1 with TRBJ2-3; 9 bases are a match to TRBD2. V gave up 4 bases and J gave up 5 bases; unmatched junction bases: 4. Germline lookup yields CDR1 MNHNS and CDR2 SASEGT. CDR3 length equals 14 residues. As DNA, the CDR3 is TGTGCCAGCAGTGGTAGCGGGAGCTTAGATACGCAGTATTTT. It specifies CASSGSGSLDTQYF.

J is TRBJ2-5 and V is TRBV7-2; 10 bases map to TRBD2. The CDR3 is 19 amino acids. J was trimmed by 2 bases and V by 0 bases; bases with no gene match: 12. Germline V CDR1 and CDR2: SGHTA, FQGNSA. CDR3 in DNA: TGTGCCAGCAGCTTAGCGAACGGAAGACTAGCGGGTAAACAAGAGACCCAGTACTTC. Protein: CASSLANGRLAGKQETQYF.

The chain couples TRBV27 to TRBJ2-7; D might be TRBD1 (7 bases). V lost 5 bases and J lost 0, with 17 bases in between. Germline assignment: CDR1 MNHEY and CDR2 SMNVEV (reference sequence). The CDR3 sequence is 16 residues long. The CDR3 region has the DNA TGTGCCAGCAGTCCAATAGGCGGGGACAGCTCCTACGAGCAGTACTTC. Encoded protein: CASSPIGGDSSYEQYF.

The chain combines TRBV7-2 with TRBJ2-7; D might be TRBD1 (5 bases). Germline CDR1 and CDR2: SGHTA and FQGNSA. Between the trimmed V and J ends, which lost 7 bases and 5 bases, there was a span of 21 bases. The CDR3 spans 15 residues. The DNA of the CDR3 is TGTGCCAGCACCCCCGAGGTTAACAGGTGGAACGAGCAGTACTTC. Its translation is CASTPEVNRWNEQYF. Using reference TRBV7-2 and TRBJ2-7 for the parts outside the CDR3, the full variable domain is GAGVSQSPSNKVTEKGKDVELRCDPISGHTALYWYRQSLGQGLEFLIYFQGNSAPDKSGLPSDRFSAERTGGSVSTLTIQRTQQEDSAVYLCASTPEVNRWNEQYFGPGTRLTVT.

This clonotype has only a few counts. The V gene is TRBV3-1, the J gene TRBJ2-7; 9 bases match TRBD2. Trimming took 2 bases from V and 1 from J; bases not matched to a gene: 6. CDR3 length: 16 amino acids. The germline gives CDR1 LGHDT, CDR2 YNNKEL (reference sequence). The CDR3 DNA follows: TGTGCCAGCAGCCAATTCCTAGCGGGGACGTCCTACGAGCAGTACTTC. Its translation is CASSQFLAGTSYEQYF.

CDR3 region: CSAYGGNEQFF. The CDR3 nucleotides are TGCAGTGCTTATGGGGGAAATGAGCAGTTCTTC. V usage is TRBV20-1 and J usage is TRBJ2-1; D tentatively reads TRBD1 or TRBD2 (5 bases each). Per germline, CDR1 DFQATT and CDR2 SNEGSKA (reference sequence). V was trimmed by 5 bases and J by 7 bases, leaving 9 bases between them. This CDR3 contains 11 residues.

V usage is TRBV7-9 and J usage is TRBJ2-5; 8 positions match TRBD1. CDR3 size: 15 residues. The V gene's germline CDR1 is SEHNR and CDR2 FQNEAQ (reference sequence). V lost 3 bases and J lost 5; bases outside the gene matches: 8. The CDR3 DNA follows: TGTGCCAGCAGCTTCACCGGGACAGGAACGGAGACCCAGTACTTC. This sequence encodes CASSFTGTGTETQYF.

Here the CDR3 DNA reads TGTGCCAGCAGCTTAAGGTCCGAGACTAGCGCAAAGCAGTACTTC. Its protein product is CASSLRSETSAKQYF. The chain uses TRBV7-9 and TRBJ2-7; 8 positions agree with TRBD2. The CDR3 is 15 amino acids. V lost 2 bases, J lost 8 bases, and 11 bases stayed unmatched. Per the germline V gene, CDR1 is SEHNR and CDR2 is FQNEAQ (reference sequence).

V and J are TRBV4-3 and TRBJ2-7; D is ambiguous. This CDR3 is built from 17 residues. Germline V CDR1 and CDR2: LGHNA, YSLEER. The V end was cut by 0 bases, the J end by 2 bases, with 17 bases between. CDR3 DNA sequence: TGCGCCAGCAGCCAAGATTATGTAGGTTCCTTAACCTACGAGCAGTACTTC. This translates into CASSQDYVGSLTYEQYF.

CDR3 residues: CASLPGQGHSEQYF. The DNA of the CDR3 is TGTGCCAGCCTGCCGGGACAGGGACATTCCGAGCAGTACTTC. The chain recombines TRBV10-3 with TRBJ2-7; 9 nucleotides match TRBD1. Germline V gene sequence: CDR1 ENHRY, CDR2 SYGVKD. The CDR3 has 14 residues. Losses at the gene ends were 10 bases for V and 6 bases for J; bases not matched to a gene: 13.

The chain combines TRBV15 with TRBJ2-6; perhaps D is TRBD1 or TRBD2 (5 bases each). V lost 1 base and J 4 bases, leaving 20 bases between the germline ends. The CDR3 loop spans 19 amino acids. Germline CDR1 reads LNHNV; CDR2 reads YYDKDF (reference sequence). CDR3: CATSRVVGRGLSGANVLTF. The CDR3 DNA sequence: TGTGCCACCAGCAGAGTGGTGGGACGGGGTCTTTCAGGGGCCAACGTCCTGACTTTC.

The chain joins TRBV14 to TRBJ2-3, with D perhaps TRBD1 or TRBD2 (5 bases each). Germline CDR1 reads SGHDN; CDR2 reads FVKESK. Trimming took 3 bases from V and 3 from J, leaving 16 bases between them. The CDR3 spans 16 residues. The CDR3 here is CASSQVGPPLTDTQYF. CDR3 bases: TGTGCCAGCAGCCAGGTGGGACCACCACTTACAGATACGCAGTATTTT. Full variable domain (rest looked up from reference TRBV14 and TRBJ2-3): EAGVTQFPSHSVIEKGQTVTLRCDPISGHDNLYWYRRVMGKEIKFLLHFVKESKQDESGMPNNRFLAERTGGTYSTLKVQPAELEDSGVYFCASSQVGPPLTDTQYFGPGTRLTVL.

This chain connects TRBV7-2 to TRBJ2-2, with 8 bases lining up with TRBD2. Germline CDR1 SGHTA, CDR2 FQGNSA. Trimming removed 4 bases from V and 0 bases from J; junction bases left unmatched: 4. This CDR3 is 16 amino acids long. The CDR3 bases are TGTGCCAGCAGCTACGCGGGAGGAGCGAACACCGGGGAGCTGTTTTTT. Protein product: CASSYAGGANTGELFF.

There are a few counts of this clonotype. This chain links TRBV29-1 with TRBJ1-5; tentative D call: TRBD1 (5 bases). The CDR3 length is 12 residues. V was trimmed by 4 bases and J by 4 bases, leaving 8 bases between them. Germline loops: CDR1 SQVTM, CDR2 ANQGSEA. The CDR3 spells CSVAGGNQPQHF. CDR3 DNA: TGCAGCGTTGCGGGGGGTAATCAGCCCCAGCATTTT.

This clonotype was picked up a small number of times. The chain combines TRBV5-1 with TRBJ2-3; 12 bases align to TRBD2. The CDR3 is 18 amino acids. Unmatched junction bases numbered 8, after V lost 1 base and J lost 2 bases. In germline, CDR1 is SGHRS, CDR2 YFSETQ. The CDR3 nucleotides read TGCGCCAGCAGCTTGACGACCGGGACTAGCGGGTTCACAGATACGCAGTATTTT. This translates into CASSLTTGTSGFTDTQYF.